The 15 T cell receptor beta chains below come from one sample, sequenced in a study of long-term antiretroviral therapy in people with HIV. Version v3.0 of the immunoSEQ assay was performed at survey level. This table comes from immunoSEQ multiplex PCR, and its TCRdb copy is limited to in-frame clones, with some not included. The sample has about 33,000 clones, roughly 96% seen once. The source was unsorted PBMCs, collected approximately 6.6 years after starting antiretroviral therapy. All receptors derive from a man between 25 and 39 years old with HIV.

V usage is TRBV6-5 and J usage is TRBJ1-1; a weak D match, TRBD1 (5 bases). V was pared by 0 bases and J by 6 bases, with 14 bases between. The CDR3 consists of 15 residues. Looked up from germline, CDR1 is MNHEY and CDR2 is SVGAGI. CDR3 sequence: CASSYSQGMASEAFF. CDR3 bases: TGTGCCAGCAGTTACTCGCAGGGTATGGCTTCTGAAGCTTTCTTT.

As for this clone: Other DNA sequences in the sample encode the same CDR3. The CDR3 DNA follows: TGTGCCAGCAGCTTAGGCGGGAGCACAGATACGCAGTATTTT. It translates to CASSLGGSTDTQYF. The rearrangement uses TRBV11-2 and TRBJ2-3, with D maybe TRBD2 (5 bases). The germline V and J ends were trimmed by 1 base and 0 bases, with 5 bases remaining between them. Germline lookup yields CDR1 SGHAT and CDR2 FQNNGV. The CDR3 consists of 14 residues.

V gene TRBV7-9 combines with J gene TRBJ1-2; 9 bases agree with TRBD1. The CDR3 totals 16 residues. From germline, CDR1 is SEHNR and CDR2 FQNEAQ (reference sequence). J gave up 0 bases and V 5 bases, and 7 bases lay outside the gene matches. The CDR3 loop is CASSAQTGGANYGYTF. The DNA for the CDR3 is TGTGCCAGCAGCGCACAGACAGGGGGAGCTAACTATGGCTACACCTTC. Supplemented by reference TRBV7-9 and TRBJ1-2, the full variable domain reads DTGVSQNPRHKITKRGQNVTFRCDPISEHNRLYWYRQTLGQGPEFLTYFQNEAQLEKSRLLSDRFSAERPKGSFSTLEIQRTEQGDSAMYLCASSAQTGGANYGYTFGSGTRLTVV.

CDR3 sequence (DNA): TGTGCCTGGAGTGTACCCAGCGGGAGAGGCAATGAGCAGTTCTTC. It translates to CAWSVPSGRGNEQFF. V is TRBV30 and J is TRBJ2-1, with 8 nucleotides matching TRBD2. The germline gives CDR1 GTSNPN, CDR2 SVGIG (reference sequence). The V segment lost 0 bases and the J segment 6 bases; nucleotides outside the gene matches: 7. This CDR3 comprises 15 residues.

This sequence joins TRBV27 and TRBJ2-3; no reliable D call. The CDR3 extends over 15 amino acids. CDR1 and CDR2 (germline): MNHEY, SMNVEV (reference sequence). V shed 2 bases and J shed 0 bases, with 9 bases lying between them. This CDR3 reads CASSLTPMSTDTQYF. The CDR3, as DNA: TGTGCCAGCAGTTTAACCCCCATGAGCACAGATACGCAGTATTTT.

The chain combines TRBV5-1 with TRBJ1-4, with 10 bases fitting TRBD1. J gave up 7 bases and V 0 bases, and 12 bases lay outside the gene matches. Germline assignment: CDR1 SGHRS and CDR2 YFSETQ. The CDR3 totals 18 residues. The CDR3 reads CASSLGSGDRGWGEKLFF. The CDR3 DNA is TGCGCCAGCAGCTTGGGCTCCGGGGACAGGGGATGGGGTGAAAAACTGTTTTTT.

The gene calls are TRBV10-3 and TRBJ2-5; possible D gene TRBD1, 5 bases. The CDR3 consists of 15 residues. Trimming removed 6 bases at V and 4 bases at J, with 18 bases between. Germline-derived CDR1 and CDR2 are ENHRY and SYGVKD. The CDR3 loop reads CAISPAVGPGETQYF. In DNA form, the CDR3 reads TGTGCCATCAGCCCTGCCGTGGGGCCCGGAGAGACCCAGTACTTC.

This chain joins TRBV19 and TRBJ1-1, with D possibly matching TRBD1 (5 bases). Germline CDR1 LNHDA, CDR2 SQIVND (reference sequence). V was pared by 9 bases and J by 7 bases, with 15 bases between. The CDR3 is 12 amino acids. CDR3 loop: CASQRGGFEAFF. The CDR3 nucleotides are TGTGCCAGCCAGAGGGGCGGATTTGAAGCTTTCTTT.

CDR3 coding DNA: TGTGCCAGCAGCTTAGAGGTTCAACTCCCCCAGTTTTTT. It specifies CASSLEVQLPQFF. The J gene is TRBJ1-4, the V gene TRBV11-2; D is unresolved. V lost 0 bases to trimming and J lost 16 bases, with 15 bases between them. The CDR3 is 13 amino acids. Looked up from germline, CDR1 is SGHAT and CDR2 is FQNNGV.

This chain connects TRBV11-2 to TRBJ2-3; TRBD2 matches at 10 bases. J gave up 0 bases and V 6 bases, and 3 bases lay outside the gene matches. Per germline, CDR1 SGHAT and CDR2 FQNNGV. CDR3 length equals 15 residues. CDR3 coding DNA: TGTGCCAGCAGTCGGACTAGCGGAAGCACAGATACGCAGTATTTT. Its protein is CASSRTSGSTDTQYF.

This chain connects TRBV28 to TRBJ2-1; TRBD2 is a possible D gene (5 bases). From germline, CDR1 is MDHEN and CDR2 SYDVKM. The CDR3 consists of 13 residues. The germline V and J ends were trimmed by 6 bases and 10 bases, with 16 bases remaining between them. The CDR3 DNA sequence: TGTGCCAGCAGATCCGGGGTGGGCGGGGAGCAGTTCTTC. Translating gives CASRSGVGGEQFF.

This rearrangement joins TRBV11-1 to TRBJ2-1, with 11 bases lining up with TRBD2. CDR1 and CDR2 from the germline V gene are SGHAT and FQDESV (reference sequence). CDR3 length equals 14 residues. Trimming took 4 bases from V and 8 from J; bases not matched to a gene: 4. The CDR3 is CASSSGSGRDEQFF. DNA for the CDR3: TGTGCCAGCAGCTCCGGTAGCGGGAGGGATGAGCAGTTCTTC.

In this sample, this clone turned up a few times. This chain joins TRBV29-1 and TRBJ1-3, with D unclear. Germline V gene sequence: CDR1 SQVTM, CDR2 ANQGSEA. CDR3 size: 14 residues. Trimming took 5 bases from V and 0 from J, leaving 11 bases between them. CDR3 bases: TGCAGCGTTACCCGTACGAGCTCTGGAAACACCATATATTTT. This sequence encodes CSVTRTSSGNTIYF.

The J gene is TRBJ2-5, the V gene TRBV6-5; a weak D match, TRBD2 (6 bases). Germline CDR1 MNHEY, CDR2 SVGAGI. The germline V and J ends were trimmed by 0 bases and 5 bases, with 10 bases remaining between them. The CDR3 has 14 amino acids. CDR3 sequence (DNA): TGTGCCAGCAGTTACTCAGGAGGGGTGGAGACCCAGTACTTC. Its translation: CASSYSGGVETQYF.

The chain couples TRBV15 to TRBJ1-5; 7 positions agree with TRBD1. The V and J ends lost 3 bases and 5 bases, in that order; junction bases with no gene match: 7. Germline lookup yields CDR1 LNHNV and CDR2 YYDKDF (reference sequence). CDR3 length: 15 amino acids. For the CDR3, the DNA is TGTGCCACCAGCAGGAGGTCAGGGGGTTATCAGCCCCAGCATTTT. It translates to CATSRRSGGYQPQHF.